The 12 T cell receptor beta chains given below trace back to one sample, sequenced in a study of blood T cell repertoires in COVID-19. The table came from immunoSEQ multiplex PCR; TCRdb's copy has only in-frame clones and leaves some out. The table lists approximately 340,000 clones, approximately 82% of them singletons. Input material: peripheral blood. The receptors here all came from a man younger than 40 with active or convalescent COVID-19.

CDR3 sequence reads: CASSQAVREKLFF. CDR3 DNA sequence: TGTGCCAGCAGCCAAGCTGTCCGTGAAAAACTGTTTTTT. The chain joins TRBV3-1 (or the pseudogene TRBV3-2) to TRBJ1-4, with D unresolved. The CDR3 consists of 13 residues. V lost 1 base to trimming and J lost 7 bases, with 7 bases between them. CDR1 and CDR2 from the germline V gene are LGHDT and YNNKEL (reference sequence).

This rearrangement joins TRBV18 to TRBJ1-6, with a tentative D call TRBD1 (6 bases). The CDR3 sequence is 14 residues long. Germline V gene data show CDR1 as KGHSH and CDR2 as LQKENI. V was clipped by 5 bases and J by 7 bases, with 12 bases between them. The CDR3 DNA follows: TGTGCCAGCTCAGCAGGGGTGGGAAATTCACCCCTCCACTTT. Translation gives CASSAGVGNSPLHF. Full variable domain (missing parts from reference TRBV18 and TRBJ1-6): NAGVMQNPRHLVRRRGQEARLRCSPMKGHSHVYWYRQLPEEGLKFMVYLQKENIIDESGMPKERFSAEFPKEGPSILRIQQVVRGDSAAYFCASSAGVGNSPLHFGNGTRLTVT.

V and J are TRBV25-1 and TRBJ1-1; D is possibly TRBD1 (5 bases). There are 15 residues in the CDR3. Looked up from germline, CDR1 is MGHDK and CDR2 is SYGVNS. V lost 6 bases to trimming and J lost 5 bases, with 19 bases between them. In nucleotides, the CDR3 is TGTGCCAGCAGGAAAACCCTTGGGGAGGGGACTGAAGCTTTCTTT. This gives the protein CASRKTLGEGTEAFF.

The V call is TRBV9, the J call TRBJ1-1; 8 bases are a match to TRBD1. V was pared by 6 bases and J by 4 bases, with 11 bases of the junction left unmatched. Germline V gene sequence: CDR1 SGDLS, CDR2 YYNGEE. The CDR3 is made up of 15 amino acids. CDR3: CASNSGQGGGTEAFF. CDR3 nucleotide sequence: TGTGCCAGCAACTCCGGACAGGGAGGGGGCACTGAAGCTTTCTTT. The whole variable domain, filled in from reference TRBV9 and TRBJ1-1, reads DSGVTQTPKHLITATGQRVTLRCSPRSGDLSVYWYQQSLDQGLQFLIQYYNGEERAKGNILERFSAQQFPDLHSELNLSSLELGDSALYFCASNSGQGGGTEAFFGQGTRLTVV.

Concerning this clone: Other DNA variants within this sample encode the same CDR3. V usage is TRBV7-3 and J usage is TRBJ2-2; D is possibly TRBD1 (6 bases). Germline assignment: CDR1 SGHTA and CDR2 FQGTGA. The CDR3 loop spans 14 amino acids. V was clipped by 5 bases and J by 4 bases, with 11 bases between them. For the CDR3, the DNA is TGTGCCAGCAGCCTACTCAGGGGCACCGGGGAGCTGTTTTTT. It is translated as CASSLLRGTGELFF.

The chain joins TRBV6-5 to TRBJ2-3; 14 nucleotides match TRBD2. The V segment lost 4 bases and the J segment 3 bases; nucleotides outside the gene matches: 3. Germline lookup yields CDR1 MNHEY and CDR2 SVGAGI. The CDR3 spans 16 residues. CDR3 region: CASSLRTSGRTDTQYF. CDR3 sequence (DNA): TGTGCCAGCAGTTTAAGGACTAGCGGGAGGACAGATACGCAGTATTTT.

The chain combines TRBV7-3 with TRBJ2-1; TRBD2 matches 9 bases. CDR1 and CDR2 from the germline V gene are SGHTA and FQGTGA. J gave up 12 bases and V 3 bases, and 9 bases lay outside the gene matches. The CDR3 runs 14 residues. CDR3 nucleotides: TGTGCCAGCAGCTTGGGCCGGACTAGCGTGTTGCAGTTCTTC. Translating it yields CASSLGRTSVLQFF. Using reference TRBV7-3 and TRBJ2-1 for the parts outside the CDR3, the full variable domain is GAGVSQTPSNKVTEKGKYVELRCDPISGHTALYWYRQSLGQGPEFLIYFQGTGAADDSGLPNDRFFAVRPEGSVSTLKIQRTERGDSAVYLCASSLGRTSVLQFFGPGTRLTVL.

The V and J genes are TRBV5-5 and TRBJ1-5; D is perhaps TRBD1 (5 bases). The V gene lost 0 bases and the J gene lost 6 bases, with 10 bases spanning the gap. The germline V gene has CDR1 SGHKS and CDR2 YYEKEE (reference sequence). The CDR3 totals 14 residues. The CDR3, as DNA: TGTGCCAGCAGCTTGGCGCAGGGCGGTCAGCCCCAGCATTTT. Protein: CASSLAQGGQPQHF.

This chain connects TRBV5-1 to TRBJ1-1; D is uncertain. The CDR3 has 14 amino acids. Per germline, CDR1 SGHRS and CDR2 YFSETQ. Deletions cut 0 bases from V and 2 bases from J, with 8 bases between. The CDR3 region is CASSLASVNTEAFF. The DNA for the CDR3 is TGCGCCAGCAGCTTGGCATCGGTAAACACTGAAGCTTTCTTT.

This chain links TRBV30 with TRBJ1-2; 11 bases line up with TRBD1. Germline CDR1 GTSNPN, CDR2 SVGIG (reference sequence). The J segment lost 4 bases and the V segment lost 2 bases, leaving 6 bases of the junction unmatched. The CDR3 is made up of 15 amino acids. In DNA, the CDR3 is TGTGCCTGGAGTCGCCGGGACAGGGGGGGCTATGGCTACACCTTC. It specifies CAWSRRDRGGYGYTF.

This chain uses TRBV19 with TRBJ2-3; a weak D match, TRBD2 (5 bases). V lost 5 bases and J 1 base, leaving 13 bases between the germline ends. CDR1 and CDR2 (germline): LNHDA, SQIVND (reference sequence). This CDR3 spans 15 amino acids. CDR3 sequence: CASSVVGGGTDTQYF. CDR3 DNA: TGTGCCAGTAGTGTCGTTGGAGGAGGCACAGATACGCAGTATTTT.

The V gene is TRBV11-3, the J gene TRBJ2-7; 8 bases are a match to TRBD1. This CDR3 is 16 amino acids long. Trimming took 5 bases from V and 4 from J; bases not matched to a gene: 13. Germline lookup yields CDR1 SGHNT and CDR2 YENEEA. CDR3 DNA sequence: TGTGCCAGCAGCCCAGGGGGCGGGAAAGGCTCTTACGAGCAGTACTTC. Amino acids: CASSPGGGKGSYEQYF.